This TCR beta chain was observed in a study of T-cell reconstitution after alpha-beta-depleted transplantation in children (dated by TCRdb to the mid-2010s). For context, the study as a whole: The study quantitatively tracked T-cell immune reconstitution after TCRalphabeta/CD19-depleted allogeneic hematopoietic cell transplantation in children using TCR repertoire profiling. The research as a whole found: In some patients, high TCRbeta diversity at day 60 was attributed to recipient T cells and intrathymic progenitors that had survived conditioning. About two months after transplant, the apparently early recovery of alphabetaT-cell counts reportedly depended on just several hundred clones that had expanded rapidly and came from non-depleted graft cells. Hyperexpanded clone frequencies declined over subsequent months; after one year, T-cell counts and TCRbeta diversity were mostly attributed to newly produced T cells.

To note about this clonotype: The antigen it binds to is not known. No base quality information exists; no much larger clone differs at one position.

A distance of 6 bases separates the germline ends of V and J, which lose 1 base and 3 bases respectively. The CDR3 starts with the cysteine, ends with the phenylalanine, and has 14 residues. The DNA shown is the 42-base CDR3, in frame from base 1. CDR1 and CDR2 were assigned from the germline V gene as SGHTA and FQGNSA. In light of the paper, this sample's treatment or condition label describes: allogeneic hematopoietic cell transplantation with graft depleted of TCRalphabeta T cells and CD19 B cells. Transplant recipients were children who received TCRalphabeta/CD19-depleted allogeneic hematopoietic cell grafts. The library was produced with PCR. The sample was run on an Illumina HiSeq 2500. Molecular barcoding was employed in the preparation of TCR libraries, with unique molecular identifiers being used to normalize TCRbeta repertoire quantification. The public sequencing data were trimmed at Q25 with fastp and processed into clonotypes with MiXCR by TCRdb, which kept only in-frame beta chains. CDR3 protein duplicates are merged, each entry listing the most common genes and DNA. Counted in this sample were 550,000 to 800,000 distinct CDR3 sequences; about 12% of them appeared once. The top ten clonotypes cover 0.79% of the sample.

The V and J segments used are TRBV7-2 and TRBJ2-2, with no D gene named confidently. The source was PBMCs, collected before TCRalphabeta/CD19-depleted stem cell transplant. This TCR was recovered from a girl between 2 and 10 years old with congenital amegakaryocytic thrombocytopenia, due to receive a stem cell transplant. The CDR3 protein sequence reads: CASSLGDHTGELFF. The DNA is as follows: TGTGCCAGCAGCTTAGGCGACCACACCGGGGAGCTGTTTTTT.